This T cell receptor (beta chain) was sequenced for a study of T cell responses to AZD1222 COVID-19 vaccine. This table comes from immunoSEQ multiplex PCR, and its TCRdb copy is limited to in-frame clones, with some not included. Of about 100,000 clones listed, about 87% are singletons. V dropped 6 bases and J dropped 5; count of bases not matched to a gene: 5. The length of the CDR3 is 14 residues. Germline loops: CDR1 SQVTM, CDR2 ANQGSEA. The gene calls are TRBV29-1 and TRBJ1-6; the match to TRBD1 covers 9 bases. Sample: peripheral blood, taken on day 0 of AZD1222 vaccination. This TCR came from an adult in good health. CDR3 nucleotide sequence: TGCAGCGTGAAGGGGGACAGGGATAATTCACCCCTCCACTTT. It is translated as CSVKGDRDNSPLHF. Together with reference TRBV29-1 and TRBJ1-6, the CDR3 gives the full variable domain: SAVISQKPSRDICQRGTSLTIQCQVDSQVTMMFWYRQQPGQSLTLIATANQGSEATYESGFVIDKFPISRPNLTFSTLTVSNMSPEDSSIYLCSVKGDRDNSPLHFGNGTRLTVT.